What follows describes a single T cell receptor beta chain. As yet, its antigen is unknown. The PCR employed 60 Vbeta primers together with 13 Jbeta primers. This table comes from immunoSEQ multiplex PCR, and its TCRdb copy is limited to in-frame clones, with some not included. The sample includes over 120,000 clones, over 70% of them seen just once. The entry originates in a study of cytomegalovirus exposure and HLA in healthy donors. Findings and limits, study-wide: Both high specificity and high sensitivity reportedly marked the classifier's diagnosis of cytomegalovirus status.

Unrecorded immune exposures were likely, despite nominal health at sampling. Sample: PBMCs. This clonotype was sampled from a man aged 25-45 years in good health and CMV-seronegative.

The CDR3 protein is CASRVFDRGREQYF. CDR3 bases: TGTGCCAGCAGGGTATTCGACAGGGGGCGCGAGCAGTACTTC. The V gene is TRBV7-2, the J gene TRBJ2-7, with 10 bases that match TRBD1. CDR1 SGHTA and CDR2 FQGNSA come from the germline V gene. The CDR3 is made up of 14 amino acids. Trimming removed 6 bases from V and 6 bases from J; junction bases left unmatched: 8.